This T cell receptor beta chain appears in the sequencing data of a study of OX40 agonist ivuxolimab in advanced cancers. About the full investigation: Ivuxolimab, which targeted the costimulatory receptor OX40 (CD134), was an agonistic, fully human IgG2 monoclonal antibody. Prior anti-PD-1, anti-PD-L1 or anti-CTLA-4 therapy was permitted, and approximately 41% of dose-escalation patients had received checkpoint inhibitors. The paper describes the monotherapy dose-escalation part (N = 52 patients) of the phase I trial of ivuxolimab. The dose-escalation cohort was roughly 80% male with a mean age of about 58 years, ranging from 23 to 79. Intravenous ivuxolimab was administered to patients every 2 weeks at six dose levels: 0.01, 0.1, 0.3, 1.5, 3 and 10 mg/kg. Peripheral TCRbeta sequencing aimed to test whether ivuxolimab altered TCR sequence diversity and caused clonal T-cell expansion. Among the roughly 50 dose-escalation patients, around 20 had hepatocellular carcinoma, roughly 15 melanoma, 9 renal cell carcinoma and 9 head and neck cancer. Partial responses were achieved by three dose-escalation patients, of whom one had hepatocellular carcinoma and two had cutaneous melanoma. General findings and caveats noted by the study authors: In partial responders in the 0.1-3.0 mg/kg groups, normalized peripheral clonal expansion was found to be among the lowest, especially among CD8+ T cells. Low levels of normalized T-cell clonal expansion were also seen in some nonresponding patients. The antigen specificity of the peripheral T cells that underwent clonal expansion was not determined. After ivuxolimab, CD8+ T cells had more expanded clones than CD4+ T cells on average. At doses of 0.1 to 3.0 mg/kg, clonal expansion of both CD4+ and CD8+ blood T cells was observed from baseline to week 6.

Genomic DNA was extracted from sorted cells for sequencing of the TCRbeta CDR3 region. The immunoSEQ Assay was used for sequencing of TCRbeta CDR3 regions. Here the immuneACCESS table is served through TCRdb, limited to in-frame sequences with V and J called. Missing clones are a known gap in these copies; in checked studies unresolved V genes cover under half, and the rest lacks a known reason. The sample table lists tens of thousands of clones, roughly 90% of them with a count of one. The ten most abundant clones make up 9.5% to 15% of the sample. Patients with autoimmune disease history or receiving systemic immunosuppression were excluded from the trial. Peripheral blood for TCR sequencing was drawn from every dose cohort at baseline, at cycle 4 day 1 and at cycle 7 day 1. The samples were taken from a phase I, first-in-human, multicenter, open-label dose-escalation trial of ivuxolimab. Adults with locally advanced or metastatic melanoma, renal cell, hepatocellular, or head and neck squamous cell carcinoma were enrolled in the trial. Before TCR sequencing, CD4+ and CD8+ T cells were separately sorted from peripheral blood.

In the germline V gene, CDR1 corresponds to SGHRS and CDR2 to YFSETQ. Counted from cysteine to phenylalanine, this CDR3 has 15 amino acids. The only DNA kept is the CDR3, 45 bases in frame from the first base. In regard to this clone: The specificity of this receptor is unknown. Base qualities were left out, and no much larger clone turns up one base away.

The source of this sequence is an adult with an advanced solid tumor such as melanoma, head and neck, liver or kidney cancer. The V gene is TRBV5-1 and the J gene is TRBJ2-5, and TRBD2 aligns with 13 junction nucleotides. The J call may be faulty, since TRBJ2-7 better matches the DNA end. Sequencing used CD4+ or CD8+ T cells sorted from blood, obtained in a trial of the OX40 agonist ivuxolimab. This receptor has the CDR3 CASSTGLAGEGEQYF. In nucleotide form, the sequence is TGCGCCAGCAGCACCGGACTAGCGGGAGAGGGCGAGCAGTACTTC.